A selection of T cell receptor beta chains follows, all from one sample in a study of cytomegalovirus exposure and HLA in healthy donors. The assay was immunoSEQ multiplex PCR, and TCRdb's table has in-frame clones only and misses some. The repertoire holds about 130,000 clones, with 60% to 80% as singletons. The sequenced sample was PBMCs. Every receptor here comes from a man aged 50 to 59 in good health and CMV-seronegative. CDR3s include the opening cysteine and the closing phenylalanine or tryptophan. Each record gives: D gene, J gene, clone size, V gene, CDR3 protein, CDR3 DNA. The D gene is left open where the match is weak. For some rows the clone size is stated as once, few or many, or as a class when expanded; others skip it.

D: TRBD1
J: TRBJ2-1
size: -
V: TRBV19
CDR3: CASMTGFGYNEQFF
DNA: TGTGCCAGTATGACAGGGTTCGGGTACAATGAGCAGTTCTTC

D: TRBD2
J: TRBJ2-5
size: -
V: TRBV15
CDR3: CATSRDRGAGGVRETQYF
DNA: TGTGCCACCAGCAGAGATCGCGGGGCGGGAGGAGTAAGAGAGACCCAGTACTTC

D: -
J: TRBJ1-3
size: -
V: TRBV28
CDR3: CASSFAGPRIKGHF
DNA: TGTGCCAGCAGTTTCGCCGGGCCCCGAATTAAGGGGCATTTT

D: -
J: TRBJ2-2
size: once
V: TRBV19
CDR3: CASSRWGQVGELFF
DNA: TGTGCCAGTAGTAGATGGGGGCAAGTCGGGGAGCTGTTTTTT

D: -
J: TRBJ1-1
size: -
V: TRBV18
CDR3: CASSPLGAGLNTEAFF
DNA: TGTGCCAGCTCACCACTAGGGGCCGGGCTGAACACTGAAGCTTTCTTT

D: TRBD2
J: TRBJ2-5
size: -
V: TRBV10-3
CDR3: CAISDSGRGPETQYF
DNA: TGTGCCATCAGTGACAGCGGGAGGGGTCCGGAGACCCAGTACTTC

D: TRBD1
J: TRBJ1-2
size: -
V: TRBV27
CDR3: CASSSTGGSGYTF
DNA: TGTGCCAGCAGCTCGACAGGGGGCTCTGGCTACACCTTC

D: -
J: TRBJ2-6
size: few
V: TRBV19
CDR3: CATSRGRYGANVLTF
DNA: TGTGCCACCAGTCGGGGGAGGTATGGGGCCAACGTCCTGACTTTC

D: -
J: TRBJ1-6
size: -
V: TRBV6-1
CDR3: CASSELSQGSLPSPLHF
DNA: TGTGCCAGCAGTGAACTATCCCAGGGCTCTCTTCCCTCACCCCTCCACTTT

D: TRBD2
J: TRBJ2-1
size: few
V: TRBV4-1
CDR3: CASSQESSGRGEQFF
DNA: TGCGCCAGCAGCCAAGAGTCTAGCGGGAGGGGTGAGCAGTTCTTC

D: TRBD1
J: TRBJ2-6
size: few
V: TRBV5-6
CDR3: CASSLKQGVSGANVLTF
DNA: TGTGCCAGCAGCTTGAAACAGGGGGTCTCTGGGGCCAACGTCCTGACTTTC

D: -
J: TRBJ1-1
size: -
V: TRBV28
CDR3: CASSLGPSNPEAFF
DNA: TGTGCCAGCAGCCTGGGCCCATCTAACCCTGAAGCTTTCTTT

D: TRBD1
J: TRBJ1-1
size: once
V: TRBV7-6
CDR3: CASSLDRGGEAFF
DNA: TGTGCCAGCAGCCTTGACAGGGGAGGTGAAGCTTTCTTT

D: -
J: TRBJ2-2
size: few
V: TRBV7-2
CDR3: CASSFGPGIELFF
DNA: TGTGCCAGCAGCTTCGGACCAGGGATCGAGCTGTTTTTT

D: TRBD2
J: TRBJ2-5
size: -
V: TRBV5-1
CDR3: CASSRTSVGLETQYF
DNA: TGCGCCAGCAGCCGGACTAGCGTAGGGTTGGAGACCCAGTACTTC

D: -
J: TRBJ2-6
size: medium-sized
V: TRBV4-2
CDR3: CASSQDPTSGANVLTF
DNA: TGTGCCAGCAGCCAAGACCCTACCTCTGGGGCCAACGTCCTGACTTTC

D: TRBD1
J: TRBJ1-1
size: few
V: TRBV10-3
CDR3: CAISATGQGNTEAFF
DNA: TGTGCCATCAGTGCAACGGGACAGGGAAACACTGAAGCTTTCTTT

D: TRBD1
J: TRBJ2-5
size: -
V: TRBV11-2
CDR3: CASSSGTGIQETQYF
DNA: TGTGCCAGCAGCTCCGGGACAGGAATCCAAGAGACCCAGTACTTC

D: TRBD1
J: TRBJ1-5
size: -
V: TRBV19
CDR3: CASSQGGQPQHF
DNA: TGTGCCAGTAGCCAGGGGGGTCAGCCCCAGCATTTT

D: TRBD2
J: TRBJ2-5
size: -
V: TRBV28
CDR3: CASSFSKGLAGVETQYF
DNA: TGTGCCAGCAGTTTCTCCAAAGGACTAGCGGGAGTGGAGACCCAGTACTTC

D: TRBD2
J: TRBJ2-7
size: -
V: TRBV28
CDR3: CAIRGGRANEQYF
DNA: TGTGCCATCCGAGGAGGGAGGGCCAACGAGCAGTACTTC

D: -
J: TRBJ1-3
size: few
V: TRBV5-6
CDR3: CASSLERSGNTIYF
DNA: TGTGCCAGCAGCTTAGAGAGATCTGGAAACACCATATATTTT

D: -
J: TRBJ1-1
size: -
V: TRBV7-9
CDR3: CASSYSWGRGMNTEAFF
DNA: TGTGCCAGCAGCTATAGTTGGGGGAGGGGGATGAACACTGAAGCTTTCTTT

D: -
J: TRBJ2-1
size: -
V: TRBV7-2
CDR3: CASSLERGTYNEQFF
DNA: TGTGCCAGCAGCTTAGAACGCGGGACCTACAATGAGCAGTTCTTC

D: TRBD2
J: TRBJ2-3
size: -
V: TRBV2
CDR3: CASSGEGGSDTQYF
DNA: TGTGCCAGCAGTGGGGAGGGAGGATCAGATACGCAGTATTTT

D: TRBD1
J: TRBJ1-5
size: -
V: TRBV2
CDR3: CASSVGQGRANQPQHF
DNA: TGTGCCAGCAGTGTGGGACAGGGAAGGGCCAATCAGCCCCAGCATTTT

D: TRBD2
J: TRBJ2-5
size: -
V: TRBV15
CDR3: CATSMTSGPQETQYF
DNA: TGTGCCACCAGCATGACTAGCGGGCCTCAAGAGACCCAGTACTTC

D: -
J: TRBJ2-4
size: once
V: TRBV7-2
CDR3: CASSLQVFGIQYF
DNA: TGTGCCAGCAGCTTACAGGTCTTTGGCATTCAGTACTTC

D: TRBD1
J: TRBJ1-1
size: -
V: TRBV6-5
CDR3: CASSSGDRGAFF
DNA: TGTGCCAGCAGTTCCGGGGACAGGGGGGCTTTCTTT

D: TRBD1
J: TRBJ1-1
size: -
V: TRBV4-1
CDR3: CASSQWGTGNTEAFF
DNA: TGCGCCAGCAGCCAATGGGGGACAGGGAACACTGAAGCTTTCTTT

D: TRBD2
J: TRBJ2-1
size: -
V: TRBV27
CDR3: CASRDSGSGNEQFF
DNA: TGTGCCAGCAGAGATAGCGGGTCCGGCAATGAGCAGTTCTTC

D: -
J: TRBJ2-7
size: -
V: TRBV2
CDR3: CASSEGLRSYEQYF
DNA: TGTGCCAGCAGTGAGGGACTCCGCTCCTACGAGCAGTACTTC

D: -
J: TRBJ2-2
size: -
V: TRBV2
CDR3: CASRATRANTGELFF
DNA: TGTGCCAGCAGGGCGACTCGAGCGAACACCGGGGAGCTGTTTTTT

D: -
J: TRBJ1-5
size: -
V: TRBV4-1
CDR3: CASSQGGGDQPQHF
DNA: TGCGCCAGCAGCCAAGGAGGGGGGGATCAGCCCCAGCATTTT

D: TRBD2
J: TRBJ2-1
size: -
V: TRBV10-3
CDR3: CAISEGLAGTNEQFF
DNA: TGTGCCATCAGTGAGGGGCTAGCGGGGACCAATGAGCAGTTCTTC

D: -
J: TRBJ1-5
size: few
V: TRBV12-5
CDR3: CASGLSGSNQPQHF
DNA: TGTGCTAGTGGTTTGTCGGGGAGCAATCAGCCCCAGCATTTT

D: TRBD2
J: TRBJ2-6
size: few
V: TRBV4-2
CDR3: CASSLALASSGANVLTF
DNA: TGTGCCAGCAGCCTAGCACTAGCGAGCTCTGGGGCCAACGTCCTGACTTTC

D: -
J: TRBJ2-7
size: -
V: TRBV7-2
CDR3: CASSLGRGSYEQYF
DNA: TGTGCCAGCAGCTTAGGACGGGGATCCTACGAGCAGTACTTC

D: TRBD1
J: TRBJ1-1
size: -
V: TRBV7-9
CDR3: CASSLGQGEFTEAFF
DNA: TGTGCCAGCAGCTTAGGACAGGGAGAGTTCACTGAAGCTTTCTTT

D: TRBD2
J: TRBJ2-5
size: -
V: TRBV19
CDR3: CASGAGAVAGRETQYF
DNA: TGTGCCAGTGGGGCAGGGGCCGTAGCGGGACGGGAGACCCAGTACTTC

D: TRBD1
J: TRBJ2-2
size: -
V: TRBV6-6
CDR3: CASNTGTGTGELFF
DNA: TGTGCCAGCAACACCGGGACAGGAACCGGGGAGCTGTTTTTT

D: TRBD1
J: TRBJ2-7
size: -
V: TRBV6-5
CDR3: CASSPPTGRPYEQYF
DNA: TGTGCCAGCAGCCCCCCGACAGGGCGTCCCTACGAGCAGTACTTC